This passage covers 32 T cell receptor beta chains from one sample sequenced in a study of technical replicates of blood from a handful of donors. The repertoire was sequenced with immunoSEQ multiplex PCR; TCRdb's copy has only in-frame clones and lacks some. The table has 74,000 or so clones, 95% to 98% seen once. Sequenced sample: T cells isolated from PBMCs. Every receptor here comes from a human donor in good health.

V gene TRBV29-1 combines with J gene TRBJ2-3; 9 nucleotides line up with TRBD2. CDR1 and CDR2 from the germline V gene are SQVTM and ANQGSEA. The junction had 10 bases not matched to a gene; V was cut back by 6 bases and J by 3 bases. CDR3 size: 15 residues. The chain's CDR3 is CSVRGGTSYTDTQYF. CDR3 nucleotides: TGCAGCGTGAGGGGCGGGACTAGCTATACAGATACGCAGTATTTT.

The V call is TRBV14, the J call TRBJ2-3; D remains unclear. The CDR3 spans 19 residues. Germline V lookup: CDR1 SGHDN, CDR2 FVKESK. V was clipped by 1 base and J by 0 bases, with 20 bases between them. CDR3 DNA sequence: TGTGCCAGCAGCCAAGCGTATATTGGTCGTGCCTATAGCACAGATACGCAGTATTTT. It codes for CASSQAYIGRAYSTDTQYF.

The genes are TRBV7-3 and TRBJ2-5; 7 bases align to TRBD2. The CDR3 totals 15 residues. Looked up from germline, CDR1 is SGHTA and CDR2 is FQGTGA. The ends lost 2 bases at V and 1 base at J; junction bases unmatched: 4. For the CDR3, the DNA is TGTGCCAGCAGCTTACAAAGCGGGGCCCAAGAGACCCAGTACTTC. Its translation: CASSLQSGAQETQYF.

V gene TRBV29-1 combines with J gene TRBJ2-5; no clear D. The V end lost 2 bases, the J end lost 4 bases, and 2 bases lay between the germline ends. The CDR3 contains 10 residues. Germline V lookup: CDR1 SQVTM, CDR2 ANQGSEA. The CDR3 DNA reads TGCAGCGTTGAACGAGAGACCCAGTACTTC. Protein sequence: CSVERETQYF.

This chain links TRBV4-3 with TRBJ2-7; possibly TRBD1 for D (5 bases). V lost 0 bases and J lost 2, with 11 bases in between. CDR1 and CDR2 (germline): LGHNA, YSLEER. CDR3 length equals 15 residues. The CDR3 region has the DNA TGCGCCAGCAGCCAAGAGTGGGCAGGGACCTACGAGCAGTACTTC. This encodes CASSQEWAGTYEQYF.

This chain links TRBV7-9 with TRBJ1-4; D is unresolved. V was trimmed by 6 bases and J by 7 bases, leaving 15 bases between them. The CDR3 sequence is 14 residues long. Looked up from germline, CDR1 is SEHNR and CDR2 is FQNEAQ (reference sequence). The CDR3, as DNA: TGTGCCAGCAGGTCCGCAGGCGGGCTTGAAAAACTGTTTTTT. Its translation: CASRSAGGLEKLFF.

This clone was picked up one time. This sequence joins TRBV15 and TRBJ2-7; D is undetermined. Trimming stripped 0 bases from V and 3 bases from J, with 6 bases between. The CDR3 sequence is 13 residues long. Germline V CDR1 and CDR2: LNHNV, YYDKDF (reference sequence). CDR3 region: CATSRDPGYEQYF. CDR3 sequence (DNA): TGTGCCACCAGCAGAGATCCCGGCTACGAGCAGTACTTC. The full variable domain, rest sourced from reference TRBV15 and TRBJ2-7, is DAMVIQNPRYQVTQFGKPVTLSCSQTLNHNVMYWYQQKSSQAPKLLFHYYDKDFNNEADTPDNFQSRRPNTSFCFLDIRSPGLGDTAMYLCATSRDPGYEQYFGPGTRLTVT.

The V and J genes are TRBV11-3 and TRBJ2-1, with D possibly TRBD1 on 6 matching bases. V lost 5 bases to trimming and J lost 8 bases, with 16 bases between them. The CDR3 length is 14 residues. Looked up from germline, CDR1 is SGHNT and CDR2 is YENEEA. The CDR3 DNA sequence: TGTGCCAGCAGCGACACACAGGGTTTCGATGAGCAGTTCTTC. This encodes CASSDTQGFDEQFF.

V is TRBV28 and J is TRBJ2-2; 9 nucleotides align to TRBD1. This CDR3 region has 14 residues. V lost 5 bases and J lost 13; bases outside the gene matches: 11. Germline V gene data show CDR1 as MDHEN and CDR2 as SYDVKM. CDR3 amino acids: CASSPTGTGRGLFF. CDR3 coding DNA: TGTGCCAGCAGTCCAACCGGGACAGGGAGGGGGCTGTTTTTT.

The chain uses TRBV9 and TRBJ2-7, with 9 bases aligning to TRBD1. This CDR3 spans 13 amino acids. Trimming took 3 bases from V and 3 from J; bases not matched to a gene: 1. CDR1 and CDR2 from the germline V gene are SGDLS and YYNGEE. The CDR3 loop is CASSEGQGYEQYF. For the CDR3, the DNA is TGTGCCAGCAGCGAGGGACAGGGCTACGAGCAGTACTTC.

The J gene is TRBJ1-2, the V gene TRBV29-1; D is unresolved. The V end lost 5 bases, the J end lost 2 bases, and 12 bases lay between the germline ends. Germline V gene data show CDR1 as SQVTM and CDR2 as ANQGSEA. The CDR3 is 13 amino acids. CDR3 nucleotides: TGCAGCGTTATCGAGAAGTTCAACTATGGCTACACCTTC. It is translated as CSVIEKFNYGYTF.

The chain is built from TRBV6-5 and TRBJ2-7; D is unclear. The CDR3 runs to 12 residues. Trimming removed 4 bases at V and 4 bases at J, with 8 bases between. Germline CDR1 is MNHEY and CDR2 is SVGAGI. CDR3 residues: CASSSTLYEQYF. In nucleotides, the CDR3 is TGTGCCAGCAGTTCGACACTTTACGAGCAGTACTTC.

The chain links TRBV4-1 to TRBJ2-7, with 9 bases identical to TRBD2. From germline, CDR1 is MGHRA and CDR2 YSYEKL. The CDR3 sequence is 16 residues long. Germline trimming cut 0 bases from V and 5 bases from J; bases unmatched to any gene: 8. The CDR3 coding sequence is TGCGCCAGCAGCCAAGAAGGAGTAGCGGGAGAAGACGAGCAGTACTTC. Translating gives CASSQEGVAGEDEQYF.

The V call is TRBV6-1, the J call TRBJ2-7; 8 nucleotides line up with TRBD1. Germline loops: CDR1 MNHNS, CDR2 SASEGT. Trimming took 6 bases from V and 0 from J; bases not matched to a gene: 7. There are 15 residues in the CDR3. In DNA, the CDR3 is TGTGCCAGCAGACGAACAGGGGGAATCTCCTACGAGCAGTACTTC. It specifies CASRRTGGISYEQYF.

V and J are TRBV7-2 and TRBJ2-1; 12 nucleotides line up with TRBD2. Germline loops: CDR1 SGHTA, CDR2 FQGNSA. J lost 0 bases, V lost 2 bases, and 8 bases had no gene match. The CDR3 covers 19 residues. CDR3 residues: CASSLLAGGPLSSYNEQFF. The CDR3 nucleotides are TGTGCCAGCAGCTTACTAGCGGGAGGGCCTCTTAGCTCCTACAATGAGCAGTTCTTC.

The chain is built from TRBV5-1 and TRBJ2-7, with a weak D call TRBD1 (5 bases). The germline gives CDR1 SGHRS, CDR2 YFSETQ. The CDR3 has 14 residues. The V end was cut by 0 bases, the J end by 3 bases, with 10 bases between. The CDR3 nucleotides read TGCGCCAGCAGCTTGGATGGACAATACTACGAGCAGTACTTC. This sequence encodes CASSLDGQYYEQYF. The full variable domain, completed using reference TRBV5-1 and TRBJ2-7, is KAGVTQTPRYLIKTRGQQVTLSCSPISGHRSVSWYQQTPGQGLQFLFEYFSETQRNKGNFPGRFSGRQFSNSRSEMNVSTLELGDSALYLCASSLDGQYYEQYFGPGTRLTVT.

The chain combines TRBV4-3 with TRBJ2-7; 10 bases are a match to TRBD1. J gave up 5 bases and V 6 bases, and 16 bases lay outside the gene matches. Germline CDR1 is LGHNA and CDR2 is YSLEER. The length of the CDR3 is 17 residues. CDR3 sequence: CASSPGTGAVLGDEQYF. The CDR3 DNA reads as TGCGCCAGCAGTCCCGGGACAGGGGCGGTCCTTGGGGACGAGCAGTACTTC.

Here the CDR3 reads CSVPTGLETQYF. The CDR3 DNA is TGCAGCGTACCGACAGGGTTGGAGACCCAGTACTTC. V and J are TRBV29-1 and TRBJ2-5, with TRBD1 identical over 7 bases. The germline V gene encodes CDR1 SQVTM and CDR2 ANQGSEA. Unmatched junction bases numbered 6, after V lost 6 bases and J lost 5 bases. This CDR3 is built from 12 residues.

This CDR3 reads CASSYGYGVTGELFF. The CDR3 bases are TGTGCCAGCAGTTACGGATACGGGGTCACCGGGGAGCTGTTTTTT. The chain uses TRBV6-6 and TRBJ2-2; weak D call: TRBD2 (5 bases). The CDR3 spans 15 residues. The germline V gene has CDR1 MNHNY and CDR2 SVGAGI (reference sequence). Trimming removed 2 bases from V and 4 bases from J, with 11 bases in between.

This chain connects TRBV28 to TRBJ2-7; D gene uncertain. The CDR3 contains 15 residues. The germline CDR1 and CDR2 sequences are MDHEN and SYDVKM. Trimming took 3 bases from V and 1 from J, leaving 13 bases between them. The DNA for the CDR3 is TGTGCCAGCAGTTTGATAGGCAGGAATTCCTACGAGCAGTACTTC. This encodes CASSLIGRNSYEQYF.

This clone was counted a few times. CDR3 in DNA: TGTGCCAGCAGCTTACTTCAGGGCCGTAGCTACGAGCAGTACTTC. This gives the protein CASSLLQGRSYEQYF. The genes are TRBV7-2 and TRBJ2-7; D may be TRBD1 (5 bases). This CDR3 comprises 15 residues. The germline gives CDR1 SGHTA, CDR2 FQGNSA. The germline V and J ends were trimmed by 2 bases and 3 bases, with 14 bases remaining between them.

The chain has TRBV11-2 and TRBJ2-4; the match to TRBD2 covers 7 bases. This CDR3 spans 13 amino acids. The V gene end was trimmed by 6 bases and the J gene end by 6 bases; junction bases not matched to a gene: 5. The germline V gene encodes CDR1 SGHAT and CDR2 FQNNGV. The CDR3 DNA sequence: TGTGCCAGCAGTTTTGGACTAGGAAACATTCAGTACTTC. It translates to CASSFGLGNIQYF.

The V gene is TRBV6-5, the J gene TRBJ2-5; 7 nucleotides align to TRBD2. Losses at the gene ends were 5 bases for V and 5 bases for J; bases not matched to a gene: 8. The CDR3 contains 14 residues. CDR1 and CDR2 (germline): MNHEY, SVGAGI. The DNA for the CDR3 is TGTGCCAGCAGTCTACTAGCGCCGGGGGAGACCCAGTACTTC. It codes for CASSLLAPGETQYF.

The chain is built from TRBV7-6 and TRBJ2-7; 9 bases align to TRBD2. Germline V gene sequence: CDR1 SGHVS, CDR2 FNYEAQ. CDR3 length equals 19 residues. Losses at the gene ends were 1 base for V and 4 bases for J; bases not matched to a gene: 17. The CDR3 DNA follows: TGTGCCAGCAGCTTAGAAGGGGCCAGCGGGAGGCCCTCCTTTTACGAGCAGTACTTC. It translates to CASSLEGASGRPSFYEQYF.

The chain employs TRBV5-4 and TRBJ2-3, with TRBD2 identical over 7 bases. Per germline, CDR1 SGHNT and CDR2 YYREEE (reference sequence). CDR3 length equals 15 residues. The ends lost 0 bases at V and 4 bases at J; junction bases unmatched: 5. The CDR3 region is CASSLAGRAPDTQYF. The DNA for the CDR3 is TGTGCCAGCAGCTTGGCGGGGAGGGCGCCAGATACGCAGTATTTT.

The chain employs TRBV30 and TRBJ2-1, with TRBD2 identical over 8 bases. Germline V gene data show CDR1 as GTSNPN and CDR2 as SVGIG (reference sequence). With 4 bases clipped from V and 3 bases from J, the junction kept 8 bases outside the gene matches. The CDR3 is 15 residues long. The CDR3 DNA reads as TGTGCCTGGATGCGGCTAGCGGGTCACTACAATGAGCAGTTCTTC. Translating it yields CAWMRLAGHYNEQFF.

The chain couples TRBV10-3 to TRBJ1-1; the match to TRBD1 covers 7 bases. CDR3 size: 15 residues. The J segment lost 0 bases and the V segment lost 3 bases, leaving 4 bases of the junction unmatched. The V gene's germline CDR1 is ENHRY and CDR2 SYGVKD. The DNA of the CDR3 is TGTGCCATCAGTGAATCGGACAGGATGAACACTGAAGCTTTCTTT. Translation: CAISESDRMNTEAFF.

This chain connects TRBV6-5 to TRBJ2-1; possible D gene TRBD1, 5 bases. The CDR3 is 15 amino acids. Germline CDR1 is MNHEY and CDR2 is SVGAGI. V was trimmed by 8 bases and J by 5 bases, leaving 19 bases between them. This CDR3 reads CASSKRQGRNNEQFF. The CDR3 DNA reads TGTGCCAGCTCCAAACGGCAGGGCAGAAACAATGAGCAGTTCTTC.

A single count supports this clone. CDR3 in amino acids: CASSLGSGSTEQFF. The CDR3 nucleotides are TGTGCCAGCAGCTTAGGTAGCGGGAGTACTGAGCAGTTCTTC. The V and J genes are TRBV7-2 and TRBJ2-1, with 9 nucleotides matching TRBD2. The CDR3 is 14 residues long. Losses at the gene ends were 1 base for V and 9 bases for J; bases not matched to a gene: 4. Germline CDR1 and CDR2: SGHTA and FQGNSA.

V gene TRBV28 combines with J gene TRBJ2-5; 11 nucleotides agree with TRBD2. The CDR3 consists of 16 residues. Trimming cost V 4 bases and J 1 base; bases outside gene matches: 5. Looked up from germline, CDR1 is MDHEN and CDR2 is SYDVKM. The CDR3 is CASSSRTSGFQETQYF. The CDR3 nucleotides are TGTGCCAGCAGTTCCAGGACTAGCGGGTTCCAAGAGACCCAGTACTTC.

The CDR3 sequence is CAWGGLAAYNEQFF. CDR3 nucleotides: TGTGCCTGGGGGGGACTAGCCGCCTACAATGAGCAGTTCTTC. The chain links TRBV30 to TRBJ2-1, with 9 positions matching TRBD2. Looked up from germline, CDR1 is GTSNPN and CDR2 is SVGIG (reference sequence). J lost 2 bases, V lost 5 bases, and 4 bases had no gene match. The CDR3 extends over 14 amino acids.

This clone came up once. The V call is TRBV27, the J call TRBJ2-3, with D maybe TRBD1 (6 bases). The CDR3 spans 15 residues. Deletions cut 0 bases from V and 3 bases from J, with 10 bases between. The germline CDR1 and CDR2 sequences are MNHEY and SMNVEV (reference sequence). This chain's CDR3 is CASSLSPDRTDTQYF. In nucleotides, the CDR3 is TGTGCCAGCAGTTTATCCCCCGACAGGACAGATACGCAGTATTTT.